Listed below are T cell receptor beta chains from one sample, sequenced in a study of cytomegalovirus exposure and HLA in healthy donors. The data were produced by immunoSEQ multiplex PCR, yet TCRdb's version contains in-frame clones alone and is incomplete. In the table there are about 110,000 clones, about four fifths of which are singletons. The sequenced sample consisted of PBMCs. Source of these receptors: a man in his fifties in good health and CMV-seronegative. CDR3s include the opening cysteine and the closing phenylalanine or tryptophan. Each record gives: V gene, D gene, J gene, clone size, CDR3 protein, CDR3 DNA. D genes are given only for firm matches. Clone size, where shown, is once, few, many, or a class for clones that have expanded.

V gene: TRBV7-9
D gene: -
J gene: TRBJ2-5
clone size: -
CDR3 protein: CATLSVQETQYF
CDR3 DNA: TGTGCCACCTTGAGCGTTCAAGAGACCCAGTACTTC

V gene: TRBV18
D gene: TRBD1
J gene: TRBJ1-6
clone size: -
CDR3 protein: CASSQFLPGQGENSPLHF
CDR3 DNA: TGTGCCAGCTCGCAATTCCTCCCGGGACAGGGGGAAAATTCACCCCTCCACTTT

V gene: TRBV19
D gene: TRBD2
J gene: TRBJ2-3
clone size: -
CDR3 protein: CASSTGLGSDTQYF
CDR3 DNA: TGTGCCAGTAGTACCGGACTAGGTTCAGATACGCAGTATTTT

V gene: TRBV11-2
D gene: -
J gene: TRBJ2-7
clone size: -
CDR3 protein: CASRFGWGRVYEQYF
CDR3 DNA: TGTGCCAGCAGATTTGGATGGGGGCGCGTCTACGAGCAGTACTTC

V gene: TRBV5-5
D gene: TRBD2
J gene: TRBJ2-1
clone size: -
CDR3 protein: CASSPSGGRSYNEQFF
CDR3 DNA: TGTGCCAGCAGCCCTAGCGGGGGGCGCTCCTACAATGAGCAGTTCTTC

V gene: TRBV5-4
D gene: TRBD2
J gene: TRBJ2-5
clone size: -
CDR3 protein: CASSLGLAGFQETQYF
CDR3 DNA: TGTGCCAGCAGCTTGGGACTAGCGGGCTTCCAAGAGACCCAGTACTTC

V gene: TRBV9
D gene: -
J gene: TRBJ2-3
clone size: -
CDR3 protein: CASSVAPGGTDTQYF
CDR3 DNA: TGTGCCAGCAGCGTGGCCCCCGGGGGCACAGATACGCAGTATTTT

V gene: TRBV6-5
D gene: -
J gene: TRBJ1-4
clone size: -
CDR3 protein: CASSYETGPNEKLFF
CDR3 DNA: TGTGCCAGCAGTTACGAGACAGGCCCCAATGAAAAACTGTTTTTT

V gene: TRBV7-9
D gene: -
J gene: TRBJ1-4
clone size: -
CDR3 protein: CASSLGGGSEKLFF
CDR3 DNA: TGTGCCAGCAGCTTAGGAGGGGGTAGTGAAAAACTGTTTTTT

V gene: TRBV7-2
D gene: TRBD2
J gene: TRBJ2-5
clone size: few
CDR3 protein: CASSPGGTSGGQLKTQYF
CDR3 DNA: TGTGCCAGCAGCCCCGGGGGGACTAGCGGGGGCCAGCTAAAGACCCAGTACTTC

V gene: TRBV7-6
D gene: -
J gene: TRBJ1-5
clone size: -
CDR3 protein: CASSPGRDSNQPQHF
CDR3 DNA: TGCGCCAGCAGTCCAGGGAGGGATAGCAATCAGCCCCAGCATTTT

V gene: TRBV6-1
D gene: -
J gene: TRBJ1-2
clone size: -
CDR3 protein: CASSRTWGDYGYTF
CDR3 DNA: TGTGCCAGCAGCCGAACCTGGGGGGACTATGGCTACACCTTC

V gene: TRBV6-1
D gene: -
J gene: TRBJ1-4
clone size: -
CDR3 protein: CASSEGGITGQKLFF
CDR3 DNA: TGTGCCAGCAGTGAAGGGGGGATAACAGGGCAAAAACTGTTTTTT

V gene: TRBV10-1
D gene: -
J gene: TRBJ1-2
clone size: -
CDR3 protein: CASRTGLLYGYTF
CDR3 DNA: TGCGCCAGCAGGACAGGCCTCCTTTATGGCTACACCTTC

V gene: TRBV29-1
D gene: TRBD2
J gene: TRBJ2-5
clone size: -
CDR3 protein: CSVEGLAGVETQYF
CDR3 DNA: TGCAGCGTTGAAGGACTAGCGGGGGTTGAGACCCAGTACTTC

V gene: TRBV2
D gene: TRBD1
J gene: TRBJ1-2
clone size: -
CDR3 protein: CASSLTGGEGYTF
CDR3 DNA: TGTGCCAGCAGCCTGACAGGGGGCGAAGGCTACACCTTC

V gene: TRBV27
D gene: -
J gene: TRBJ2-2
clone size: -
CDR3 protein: CASSLYRNTGELFF
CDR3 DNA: TGTGCCAGCAGTTTATACAGGAACACCGGGGAGCTGTTTTTT

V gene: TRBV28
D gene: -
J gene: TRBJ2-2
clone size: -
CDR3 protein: CASIRRTGGRTGELFF
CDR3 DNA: TGTGCCAGCATTAGAAGGACAGGAGGGAGAACCGGGGAGCTGTTTTTT

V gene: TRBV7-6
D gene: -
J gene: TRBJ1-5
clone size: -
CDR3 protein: CASSLASTGGQPQHF
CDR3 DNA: TGTGCCAGCAGCTTAGCCTCGACAGGAGGTCAGCCCCAGCATTTT

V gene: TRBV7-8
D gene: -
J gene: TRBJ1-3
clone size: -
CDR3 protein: CASSPGRVRGNTIYF
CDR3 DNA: TGTGCCAGCAGCCCCGGGCGGGTTAGAGGAAACACCATATATTTT

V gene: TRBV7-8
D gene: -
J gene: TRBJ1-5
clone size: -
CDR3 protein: CASSLGAHSNQPQHF
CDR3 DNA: TGTGCCAGCAGCTTAGGGGCCCATAGCAATCAGCCCCAGCATTTT

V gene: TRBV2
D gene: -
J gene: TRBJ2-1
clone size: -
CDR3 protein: CASSEGWTFAYNEQFF
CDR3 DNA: TGTGCCAGCAGTGAAGGTTGGACTTTCGCCTACAATGAGCAGTTCTTC

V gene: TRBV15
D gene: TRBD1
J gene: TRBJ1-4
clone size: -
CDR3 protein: CATSRDPRGIEKLFF
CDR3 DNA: TGTGCCACCAGCAGAGATCCCAGGGGGATTGAAAAACTGTTTTTT

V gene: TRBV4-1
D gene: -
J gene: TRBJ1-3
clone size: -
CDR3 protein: CASSHPLRRRSGNTIYF
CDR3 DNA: TGCGCCAGCAGCCACCCGTTGCGGCGCCGCTCTGGAAACACCATATATTTT

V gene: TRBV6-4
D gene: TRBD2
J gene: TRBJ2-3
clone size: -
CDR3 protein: CASSEERGGDTQYF
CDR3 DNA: TGTGCCAGCAGTGAGGAGCGGGGGGGGGATACGCAGTATTTT

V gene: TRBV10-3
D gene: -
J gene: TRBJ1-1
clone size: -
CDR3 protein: CAISERSLGTEAFF
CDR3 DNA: TGTGCCATCAGTGAGCGCTCCCTCGGCACTGAAGCTTTCTTT

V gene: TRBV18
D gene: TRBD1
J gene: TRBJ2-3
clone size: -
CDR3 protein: CASSPFSLGQDSTDTQYF
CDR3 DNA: TGTGCCAGCTCACCATTCTCCCTCGGACAGGATAGCACAGATACGCAGTATTTT

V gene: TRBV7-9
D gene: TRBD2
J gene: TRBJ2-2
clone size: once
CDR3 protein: CSSSFLAANTGELFF
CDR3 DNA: TGTTCCAGCAGCTTCCTAGCGGCCAACACCGGGGAGCTGTTTTTT

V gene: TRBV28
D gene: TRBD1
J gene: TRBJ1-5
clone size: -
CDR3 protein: CASVIGTGNQPQHF
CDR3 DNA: TGTGCCAGCGTTATTGGGACAGGGAATCAGCCCCAGCATTTT

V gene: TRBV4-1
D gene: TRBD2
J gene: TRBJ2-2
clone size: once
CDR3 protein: CASSQDGSGGEKVRLFF
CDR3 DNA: TGCGCCAGCAGCCAAGATGGTAGCGGGGGGGAAAAAGTCCGGCTGTTTTTT

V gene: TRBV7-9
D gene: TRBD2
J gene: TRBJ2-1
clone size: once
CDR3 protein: CASSLRLAGVYNEQFF
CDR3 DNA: TGTGCCAGCAGCTTAAGACTAGCGGGCGTCTACAATGAGCAGTTCTTC

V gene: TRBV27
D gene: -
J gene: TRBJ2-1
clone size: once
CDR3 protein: CASSWTLSIGNEQFF
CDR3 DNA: TGTGCCAGCAGTTGGACACTTTCAATCGGCAATGAGCAGTTCTTC

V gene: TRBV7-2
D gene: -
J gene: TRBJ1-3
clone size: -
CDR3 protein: CASSLIPIGDTIYF
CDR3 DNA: TGTGCCAGCAGCTTAATCCCCATTGGAGACACCATATATTTT

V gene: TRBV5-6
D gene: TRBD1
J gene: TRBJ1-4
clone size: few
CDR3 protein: CASSRDRVEKLFF
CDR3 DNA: TGTGCCAGCAGCCGAGACAGGGTTGAAAAACTGTTTTTT

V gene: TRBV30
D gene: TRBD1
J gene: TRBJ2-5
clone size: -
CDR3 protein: CAWSVGTGDETQYF
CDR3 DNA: TGTGCCTGGAGTGTTGGGACAGGGGACGAGACCCAGTACTTC

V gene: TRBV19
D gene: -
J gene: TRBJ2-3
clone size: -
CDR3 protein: CASSTTQGRDTQYF
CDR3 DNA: TGTGCCAGTAGTACCACTCAGGGTAGAGATACGCAGTATTTT

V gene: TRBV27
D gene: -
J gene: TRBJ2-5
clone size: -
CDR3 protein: CASSLSRGPETQYF
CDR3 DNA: TGTGCCAGCAGTTTATCCAGGGGCCCAGAGACCCAGTACTTC

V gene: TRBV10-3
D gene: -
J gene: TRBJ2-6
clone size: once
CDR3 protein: CAISEGQPGANVLTF
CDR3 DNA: TGTGCCATCAGTGAGGGACAACCTGGGGCCAACGTCCTGACTTTC

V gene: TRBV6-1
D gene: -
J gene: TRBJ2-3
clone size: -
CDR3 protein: CASSIGEVTDTQYF
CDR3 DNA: TGTGCCAGCAGCATAGGGGAAGTCACAGATACGCAGTATTTT

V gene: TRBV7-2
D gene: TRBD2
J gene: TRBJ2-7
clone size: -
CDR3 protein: CASSLTSGGVWDEQYF
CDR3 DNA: TGTGCCAGCAGCCTGACTAGCGGGGGGGTATGGGACGAGCAGTACTTC

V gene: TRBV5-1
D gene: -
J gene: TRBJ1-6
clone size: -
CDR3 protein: CASSPGRENSPLHF
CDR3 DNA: TGCGCCAGCTCCCCGGGAAGGGAGAATTCACCCCTCCACTTT

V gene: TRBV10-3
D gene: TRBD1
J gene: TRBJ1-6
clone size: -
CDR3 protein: CAHTADRVNSPLHF
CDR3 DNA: TGTGCGCATACGGCGGACAGGGTTAATTCACCCCTCCACTTT

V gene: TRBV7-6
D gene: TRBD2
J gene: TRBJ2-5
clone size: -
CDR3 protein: CATSRTSDQETQYF
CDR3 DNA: TGTGCCACCTCTCGGACTAGCGACCAAGAGACCCAGTACTTC